The 28 T cell receptor beta chains presented below share a single source sample, sequenced in a study of OX40 agonist ivuxolimab in advanced cancers. The data were produced by immunoSEQ multiplex PCR, yet TCRdb's version contains in-frame clones alone and is incomplete. The table lists some 62,000 clones, less than 95% of them singletons. The sample in question was CD4+ or CD8+ T cells sorted from blood, obtained in a trial of the OX40 agonist ivuxolimab. The receptors shown here come from an adult with an advanced solid tumor such as melanoma, head and neck, liver or kidney cancer.

The chain is built from TRBV5-4 and TRBJ2-1; tentatively, D is TRBD2 (6 bases). The CDR3 length is 16 residues. With 4 bases removed from V and 6 bases from J, the gap between germline ends came to 20 bases. Germline lookup yields CDR1 SGHNT and CDR2 YYREEE (reference sequence). This chain's CDR3 is CASSPGSNIGGNEQFF. Written as DNA, the CDR3 is TGTGCCAGCAGCCCCGGCTCCAATATCGGGGGCAATGAGCAGTTCTTC.

The J gene is TRBJ2-5, the V gene TRBV7-9; D gene ambiguous. CDR1 SEHNR and CDR2 FQNEAQ come from the germline V gene (reference sequence). Trimming removed 5 bases from V and 5 bases from J, with 6 bases in between. The CDR3 runs 11 residues. CDR3 DNA sequence: TGTGCCAGCAGCCCAAGGGAGACCCAGTACTTC. Translation: CASSPRETQYF.

The chain has TRBV28 and TRBJ2-7; D unclear. CDR3 size: 13 residues. CDR1 and CDR2 (germline): MDHEN, SYDVKM. V shed 7 bases and J shed 0 bases, with 10 bases lying between them. Here the CDR3 DNA reads TGTGCCAGCATGGTCTCGAGCTCCTACGAGCAGTACTTC. Translating gives CASMVSSSYEQYF.

The chain uses TRBV11-2 and TRBJ2-6; D unclear. Trimming took 6 bases from V and 2 from J, leaving 11 bases between them. This CDR3 is built from 15 residues. CDR1 is SGHAT and CDR2 is FQNNGV in the germline V gene. In DNA form, the CDR3 reads TGTGCCAGCAGTAAAGAAGGTGCTGGGGCCAACGTCCTGACTTTC. This gives the protein CASSKEGAGANVLTF.

This chain joins TRBV6-1 and TRBJ1-5, with 12 bases lining up with TRBD1. V lost 6 bases to trimming and J lost 7 bases; unmatched junction nucleotides: 7. Germline loops: CDR1 MNHNS, CDR2 SASEGT. The CDR3 contains 15 residues. The CDR3 loop reads CASRGDRGPRQPQHF. The CDR3 DNA follows: TGTGCCAGCAGGGGGGACAGGGGGCCTCGGCAGCCCCAGCATTTT.

The V and J genes are TRBV11-2 and TRBJ1-3; weak D call: TRBD1 (6 bases). CDR3 length: 16 amino acids. Deletions cut 2 bases from V and 2 bases from J, with 13 bases between. Looked up from germline, CDR1 is SGHAT and CDR2 is FQNNGV. CDR3 region: CASSLFRQVTGNTIYF. CDR3 in DNA: TGTGCCAGCAGCTTATTCCGACAGGTAACTGGAAACACCATATATTTT.

The rearrangement joins TRBV28 to TRBJ2-3; TRBD2 might be the D (5 bases). Trimming stripped 5 bases from V and 3 bases from J, with 15 bases between. The germline gives CDR1 MDHEN, CDR2 SYDVKM. The CDR3 contains 15 residues. Here the CDR3 DNA reads TGTGCCAGCAGTAAAGCGGCACAGTTAACAGATACGCAGTATTTT. Amino acid sequence: CASSKAAQLTDTQYF.

The gene calls are TRBV15 and TRBJ1-2; 7 bases match TRBD1. Losses at the gene ends were 3 bases for V and 6 bases for J; bases not matched to a gene: 7. The germline V gene has CDR1 LNHNV and CDR2 YYDKDF (reference sequence). This CDR3 contains 14 residues. CDR3 in amino acids: CATSSAGTDNGYTF. CDR3 nucleotides: TGTGCCACCAGCAGCGCCGGGACAGACAATGGCTACACCTTC.

The V gene is TRBV19, the J gene TRBJ2-5, with D possibly matching TRBD2 (7 bases). The V end was cut by 3 bases, the J end by 4 bases, with 12 bases between. The CDR3 contains 14 residues. CDR1 and CDR2 from the germline V gene are LNHDA and SQIVND (reference sequence). As DNA, the CDR3 is TGTGCCAGTAGTATGCGGGGGCTTGGAGAGACCCAGTACTTC. Its protein is CASSMRGLGETQYF. Filled out from reference TRBV19 and TRBJ2-5, the complete variable domain reads DGGITQSPKYLFRKEGQNVTLSCEQNLNHDAMYWYRQDPGQGLRLIYYSQIVNDFQKGDIAEGYSVSREKKESFPLTVTSAQKNPTAFYLCASSMRGLGETQYFGPGTRLLVL.

The chain combines TRBV29-1 with TRBJ2-2; D is undetermined. The CDR3 contains 14 residues. Germline V gives CDR1 SQVTM, CDR2 ANQGSEA. V lost 2 bases and J lost 6, with 13 bases in between. The CDR3 DNA reads as TGCAGCGTTGAAAAAGGGTCCCTACCCGGGGAGCTGTTTTTT. Translation: CSVEKGSLPGELFF.

The chain's CDR3 is CASSIFFIQGTSGNTIYF. The CDR3 DNA reads as TGTGCCAGTAGTATATTTTTTATCCAGGGTACCTCTGGAAACACCATATATTTT. This chain uses TRBV19 with TRBJ1-3; D possibly corresponds to TRBD1 (5 bases). The CDR3 length is 18 residues. V lost 2 bases and J lost 0, with 17 bases in between. The germline gives CDR1 LNHDA, CDR2 SQIVND (reference sequence).

This chain uses TRBV4-1 with TRBJ2-7; 8 bases align to TRBD1. The CDR3 has 15 residues. Germline V gene lookup returns CDR1 MGHRA and CDR2 YSYEKL. The junction had 5 bases not matched to a gene; V was cut back by 1 base and J by 3 bases. CDR3 region: CASSQGTGKFYEQYF. The CDR3 bases are TGCGCCAGCAGCCAAGGGACAGGGAAATTCTACGAGCAGTACTTC.

This clone was seen more than once but under ten times. The chain joins TRBV20-1 to TRBJ1-2; 7 bases are shared with TRBD1. Germline-derived CDR1 and CDR2 are DFQATT and SNEGSKA (reference sequence). The CDR3 is made up of 11 amino acids. CDR3 nucleotides: TGCATCGCGACAGGGTATTATGGCTACACCTTC. It specifies CIATGYYGYTF.

The CDR3 region has the DNA TGTGCCCTCAGTCCCACCGGGCGGGACACAGATACGCAGTATTTT. Its protein product is CALSPTGRDTDTQYF. This chain connects TRBV28 to TRBJ2-3; TRBD2 is a possible D gene (6 bases). CDR1 and CDR2 from the germline V gene are MDHEN and SYDVKM. Between the trimmed V and J ends, which lost 11 bases and 2 bases, there was a span of 20 bases. The CDR3 consists of 15 residues.

The rearrangement uses TRBV4-2 and TRBJ1-6; the D is unclear. Germline assignment: CDR1 LGHNA and CDR2 YNFKEQ. CDR3 length equals 15 residues. V was shortened by 0 bases and J by 7 bases, with 10 bases between the two germline ends. CDR3 sequence (DNA): TGTGCCAGCAGCCAAGATCCGGCAACGAATTCACCCCTCCACTTT. Translating it yields CASSQDPATNSPLHF.

The DNA of the CDR3 is TGTGCCAGCAGCTTAGGTTGGGACCTGACAGATACGCAGTATTTT. It encodes CASSLGWDLTDTQYF. This rearrangement joins TRBV7-2 to TRBJ2-3; D may correspond to TRBD1 or TRBD2 (5 bases each). V gave up 1 base and J gave up 3 bases, with 11 bases separating them. Germline lookup yields CDR1 SGHTA and CDR2 FQGNSA. The CDR3 has 15 amino acids.

The chain links TRBV6-5 to TRBJ2-7, with 7 bases aligning to TRBD2. Germline V gene lookup returns CDR1 MNHEY and CDR2 SVGAGI. The CDR3 sequence is 12 residues long. The V and J ends lost 2 bases and 10 bases, in that order; junction bases with no gene match: 5. CDR3 region: CASSYDRGRQYF. In DNA, the CDR3 is TGTGCCAGCAGTTACGACCGCGGGAGACAGTACTTC.

J is TRBJ1-2 and V is TRBV29-1, with D uncertain. Germline V gives CDR1 SQVTM, CDR2 ANQGSEA. Trimming cost V 4 bases and J 10 bases, with 13 bases left between them. The CDR3 runs to 11 residues. CDR3 bases: TGCAGCGTTGCCCAGGTCGACCCCTACACCTTC. This encodes CSVAQVDPYTF.

The rearrangement uses TRBV28 and TRBJ2-3; the D is unclear. Germline loops: CDR1 MDHEN, CDR2 SYDVKM. V was cut by 5 bases and J by 6 bases, with 9 bases left in between. CDR3 length: 12 residues. Here the CDR3 reads CASSLFDDTQYF. CDR3 in DNA: TGTGCCAGCAGTCTCTTTGACGATACGCAGTATTTT.

The chain has TRBV7-8 and TRBJ2-7; D gene ambiguous. V was pared by 1 base and J by 2 bases, with 3 bases between. Germline V gene data show CDR1 as SGHVS and CDR2 as FQNEAQ. There are 12 residues in the CDR3. The CDR3 reads CASSLETYEQYF. The CDR3, as DNA: TGTGCCAGCAGCTTAGAAACCTACGAGCAGTACTTC.

V and J are TRBV19 and TRBJ2-7, with 7 bases that match TRBD1. The CDR3 has 12 residues. Unmatched junction bases numbered 3, after V lost 4 bases and J lost 6 bases. CDR1 and CDR2 (germline): LNHDA, SQIVND (reference sequence). The CDR3 coding sequence is TGTGCCAGTAGTACCGACAGGGCCGAGCAGTACTTC. Residues: CASSTDRAEQYF.

The DNA for the CDR3 is TGTGCCACTAAACAGGGGACGAGTTTCACCGGGGAGCTGTTTTTT. Translating it yields CATKQGTSFTGELFF. V usage is TRBV10-3 and J usage is TRBJ2-2; 7 bases agree with TRBD1. With 10 bases clipped from V and 4 bases from J, the junction kept 12 bases outside the gene matches. The CDR3 is 15 amino acids. CDR1 and CDR2 from the germline V gene are ENHRY and SYGVKD.

The CDR3: CASSLVGAMDTEAFF. The CDR3 DNA follows: TGCGCCAGCAGCTTGGTCGGAGCTATGGACACTGAAGCTTTCTTT. V gene TRBV5-1 combines with J gene TRBJ1-1; unclear D gene. There are 15 residues in the CDR3. V lost 0 bases and J lost 3, with 12 bases in between. The V gene's germline CDR1 is SGHRS and CDR2 YFSETQ.

The chain links TRBV4-2 to TRBJ2-2, with 8 bases identical to TRBD2. The germline gives CDR1 LGHNA, CDR2 YNFKEQ. V lost 0 bases, J lost 4 bases, and 4 bases stayed unmatched. The CDR3 totals 16 residues. The CDR3 bases are TGTGCCAGCAGCCAAGATGGGGCGGGAGGCACCGGGGAGCTGTTTTTT. The encoded protein is CASSQDGAGGTGELFF.

The chain is built from TRBV27 and TRBJ2-7; 7 nucleotides line up with TRBD1. V was pared by 5 bases and J by 4 bases, with 11 bases of the junction left unmatched. Germline V gene lookup returns CDR1 MNHEY and CDR2 SMNVEV (reference sequence). The length of the CDR3 is 15 residues. CDR3 bases: TGTGCCAGCAGTCCCAGGGACAGAAGTATATACGAGCAGTACTTC. It is translated as CASSPRDRSIYEQYF.

This chain joins TRBV4-2 and TRBJ2-3, with D possibly TRBD2 on 6 matching bases. This CDR3 comprises 14 residues. The germline V gene encodes CDR1 LGHNA and CDR2 YNFKEQ. The V and J ends lost 6 bases and 2 bases respectively, with 12 bases between them. CDR3 region: CASRLAALTDTQYF. CDR3 DNA sequence: TGTGCCAGCAGACTAGCAGCCCTCACAGATACGCAGTATTTT.

The CDR3 sequence is CASTPGGTGTGELFF. CDR3 sequence (DNA): TGTGCCAGCACTCCCGGGGGGACGGGGACCGGGGAGCTGTTTTTT. The chain carries TRBV6-1 and TRBJ2-2; 7 nucleotides line up with TRBD2. The CDR3 has 15 amino acids. Germline V gene sequence: CDR1 MNHNS, CDR2 SASEGT. V shed 7 bases and J 5 bases; nucleotides not matched to a gene: 10.

The rearrangement joins TRBV15 to TRBJ2-5, with D unresolved. CDR1 and CDR2 from the germline V gene are LNHNV and YYDKDF (reference sequence). The CDR3 runs to 14 residues. Trimming cost V 1 base and J 2 bases, with 8 bases left between them. This CDR3 reads CATSRGGWQETQYF. In nucleotides, the CDR3 is TGTGCCACCAGCAGAGGGGGTTGGCAAGAGACCCAGTACTTC.